The 31 T cell receptor beta chains listed next were all sequenced from one sample in a study of spatial heterogeneity in lung cancer. These receptors' targets are unknown. Findings of the study overall: Counts that tracked tumor mutation counts were those of expanded intratumoral alpha and beta TCRs.

MiXCR, applied by TCRdb to the 5' RACE reads, yields one record per CDR3 protein. The table has tens of thousands of distinct CDR3 sequences, roughly 15% seen once. Regarding time point: sample taken at primary tumor resection. The sample in question was lung tumor tissue, obtained at surgery. Every receptor here comes from a female donor with early-stage non-small cell lung cancer.

This chain uses TRBV5-1 with TRBJ2-3; 8 nucleotides match TRBD1. The CDR3 totals 14 residues. Per germline, CDR1 SGHRS and CDR2 YFSETQ. The V and J ends lost 2 bases and 5 bases, in that order; junction bases with no gene match: 4. This CDR3 is CASSFGQGEDTQYF. Here the CDR3 DNA reads TGCGCCAGCAGCTTCGGACAGGGTGAAGATACGCAGTATTTT.

The sample holds many counts of this clonotype. The V gene is TRBV20-1, the J gene TRBJ2-5; 10 positions agree with TRBD2. Germline-derived CDR1 and CDR2 are DFQATT and SNEGSKA (reference sequence). The J segment lost 3 bases and the V segment lost 0 bases, leaving 4 bases of the junction unmatched. The CDR3 loop spans 15 amino acids. This CDR3 is CSARDYSGREETQYF. The CDR3 nucleotides are TGCAGTGCTAGAGATTACAGCGGGAGGGAAGAGACCCAGTACTTC.

CDR3 region: CASSHQGLAGGVEDTQYF. In DNA, the CDR3 is TGTGCCAGCAGCCATCAGGGACTAGCGGGAGGGGTGGAGGATACGCAGTATTTT. The J gene is TRBJ2-3, the V gene TRBV4-2; TRBD2 agrees at 16 bases. CDR1 and CDR2 (germline): LGHNA, YNFKEQ. There are 18 residues in the CDR3. The V segment lost 3 bases and the J segment 6 bases; nucleotides outside the gene matches: 9.

This clonotype has a handful of counts. The gene calls are TRBV5-1 and TRBJ2-1, with D possibly TRBD2 on 5 matching bases. Germline V CDR1 and CDR2: SGHRS, YFSETQ. Trimming took 0 bases from V and 0 from J, leaving 7 bases between them. The CDR3 is 15 amino acids. CDR3: CASSLDGNSYNEQFF. The CDR3 DNA sequence: TGCGCCAGCAGCTTGGACGGGAACTCCTACAATGAGCAGTTCTTC.

This clonotype has ten or more counts. The V call is TRBV11-2, the J call TRBJ2-3; no definite D call. Trimming removed 5 bases at V and 4 bases at J, with 13 bases between. Germline values: CDR1 SGHAT, CDR2 FQNNGV. CDR3 length: 14 amino acids. The CDR3, as DNA: TGTGCCAGCAGCCACACTTTCGGGCCAGATACGCAGTATTTT. Translating gives CASSHTFGPDTQYF.

The chain uses TRBV2 and TRBJ2-1, with D unresolved. The CDR3 spans 12 residues. Germline values: CDR1 SNHLY, CDR2 FYNNEI. V shed 6 bases and J shed 3 bases, with 6 bases lying between them. The CDR3 protein is CASRERYNEQFF. In DNA form, the CDR3 reads TGTGCCAGCAGGGAACGCTACAATGAGCAGTTCTTC.

The V and J genes are TRBV5-1 and TRBJ2-7, with 7 bases aligning to TRBD2. There are 14 residues in the CDR3. Trimming removed 5 bases from V and 7 bases from J; junction bases left unmatched: 12. Per germline, CDR1 SGHRS and CDR2 YFSETQ. This CDR3 reads CASRPYGGSGEQYF. The DNA for the CDR3 is TGCGCCAGCAGGCCTTACGGGGGGTCCGGTGAGCAGTACTTC.

This clonotype was detected once. The chain recombines TRBV19 with TRBJ2-1; TRBD2 might be the D (5 bases). CDR3 length equals 15 residues. Per the germline V gene, CDR1 is LNHDA and CDR2 is SQIVND (reference sequence). Trimming shortened V by 7 bases and J by 1 base, and 14 bases separated the two germline ends. CDR3 DNA: TGTGCCAGTAATAAGGTCAGCGGTTCCTACAATGAGCAGTTCTTC. Residues: CASNKVSGSYNEQFF. Combining the CDR3 with reference TRBV19 and TRBJ2-1 gives the whole variable domain DGGITQSPKYLFRKEGQNVTLSCEQNLNHDAMYWYRQDPGQGLRLIYYSQIVNDFQKGDIAEGYSVSREKKESFPLTVTSAQKNPTAFYLCASNKVSGSYNEQFFGPGTRLTVL.

The DNA of the CDR3 is TGCGCCAGCAGCTCAGCGGCTACGACCTACAATGAGCAGTTCTTC. Residues: CASSSAATTYNEQFF. The chain uses TRBV5-1 and TRBJ2-1; D perhaps matches TRBD2 (5 bases). Germline values: CDR1 SGHRS, CDR2 YFSETQ. This CDR3 has 15 amino acids. V was cut by 3 bases and J by 2 bases, with 12 bases left in between.

Only a few counts were recorded for this clonotype. V usage is TRBV6-5 and J usage is TRBJ2-3; no clear D. Germline V gene lookup returns CDR1 MNHEY and CDR2 SVGAGI. This CDR3 has 14 residues. Trimming left V 4 bases short and J 0 bases short, with 8 bases between. The CDR3 is CASSSPTSTDTQYF. CDR3 coding DNA: TGTGCCAGCAGTTCCCCGACTAGCACAGATACGCAGTATTTT.

This clonotype occurred a few times. The chain is built from TRBV2 and TRBJ2-3, with 11 nucleotides matching TRBD1. Looked up from germline, CDR1 is SNHLY and CDR2 is FYNNEI. The CDR3 length is 15 residues. Germline trimming cut 5 bases from V and 7 bases from J; bases unmatched to any gene: 8. The chain's CDR3 is CASSTDRGLINTQYF. In DNA, the CDR3 is TGTGCCAGCAGTACGGACAGGGGGCTTATTAATACGCAGTATTTT.

This clonotype has a handful of counts. The chain couples TRBV20-1 to TRBJ2-7; 7 bases are a match to TRBD2. The CDR3 covers 12 residues. CDR1 is DFQATT and CDR2 is SNEGSKA in the germline V gene (reference sequence). V dropped 4 bases and J dropped 13; count of bases not matched to a gene: 13. This CDR3 reads CSATPLAGEEYF. CDR3 DNA: TGCAGTGCTACACCCCTTGCGGGAGAGGAATACTTC.

The chain uses TRBV7-2 and TRBJ2-1; either TRBD1 or TRBD2 may fit D (5 bases each). Trimming left V 6 bases short and J 10 bases short, with 22 bases between. The CDR3 has 15 residues. Germline V gene sequence: CDR1 SGHTA, CDR2 FQGNSA. The CDR3 reads CASRGERGEGKEQFF. The CDR3 coding sequence is TGTGCCAGCAGAGGGGAAAGGGGAGAAGGAAAGGAGCAGTTCTTC.

This clonotype was observed a handful of times. The V call is TRBV20-1, the J call TRBJ2-3; TRBD1 aligns across 8 bases. The germline CDR1 and CDR2 sequences are DFQATT and SNEGSKA (reference sequence). The junction had 7 bases not matched to a gene; V was cut back by 6 bases and J by 2 bases. CDR3 length: 14 residues. The CDR3 nucleotides read TGCAGTGCGCTGACAGGGGCCCTCACAGATACGCAGTATTTT. The encoded protein is CSALTGALTDTQYF.

In this sample, this clonotype turned up many times. The CDR3 is CASSLGHPPTDTQYF. The DNA of the CDR3 is TGTGCCAGCAGCTTGGGGCATCCACCCACAGATACGCAGTATTTT. The chain carries TRBV13 and TRBJ2-3, with TRBD1 as a possible D gene (5 bases). Trimming shortened V by 3 bases and J by 2 bases, and 12 bases separated the two germline ends. The CDR3 has 15 residues. In germline, CDR1 is PRHDT, CDR2 FYEKMQ (reference sequence).

This clonotype was counted a few times. The chain links TRBV12-3 or TRBV12-4 to TRBJ2-1; TRBD2 might be the D (6 bases). Trimming shortened V by 1 base and J by 2 bases, and 12 bases separated the two germline ends. This CDR3 has 16 residues. Here the CDR3 reads CASSLDGTGAYNEQFF. CDR3 DNA sequence: TGTGCCAGCAGTTTAGACGGGACGGGAGCCTACAATGAGCAGTTCTTC.

This clonotype was seen ten or more times. The chain links TRBV6-2 or TRBV6-3 to TRBJ2-4, with a tentative D call TRBD2 (5 bases). In germline, CDR1 is MNHEY, CDR2 SVGEGT. The CDR3 length is 13 residues. The germline V and J ends were trimmed by 4 bases and 4 bases, with 8 bases remaining between them. The CDR3 DNA is TGTGCCAGCAGTTTTCCGGGAAAAAACATTCAGTACTTC. Residues: CASSFPGKNIQYF.

This clonotype was found many times. The chain combines TRBV2 with TRBJ2-1; 8 positions match TRBD1. The CDR3 has 13 residues. V was pared by 5 bases and J by 7 bases, with 4 bases of the junction left unmatched. Germline V lookup: CDR1 SNHLY, CDR2 FYNNEI. The CDR3 region has the DNA TGTGCCAGCAGTCGGACAGGGTTAAATGAGCAGTTCTTC. This translates into CASSRTGLNEQFF.

The chain recombines TRBV27 with TRBJ2-7; weak D call: TRBD2 (6 bases). The germline CDR1 and CDR2 sequences are MNHEY and SMNVEV (reference sequence). The CDR3 is 12 amino acids. The germline V and J ends were trimmed by 1 base and 5 bases, with 6 bases remaining between them. The CDR3 sequence: CASSLWGDEQYF. The CDR3 DNA sequence: TGTGCCAGCAGTTTATGGGGGGACGAGCAGTACTTC.

Notes on this clonotype: A much larger clone sits a single nucleotide away, making a read error possible. The gene calls are TRBV28 and TRBJ2-1, with D perhaps matching TRBD2 (5 bases). The CDR3 has 14 residues. Trimming left V 11 bases short and J 4 bases short, with 18 bases between. Germline assignment: CDR1 MDHEN and CDR2 SYDVKM. The CDR3 loop reads CAAYEAGLYNEQFF. CDR3 DNA sequence: TGTGCCGCCTACGAGGCGGGCCTATACAATGAGCAGTTCTTC. The complete variable domain, with remaining parts taken from reference TRBV28 and TRBJ2-1, reads DVKVTQSSRYLVKRTGEKVFLECVQDMDHENMFWYRQDPGLGLRLIYFSYDVKMKEKGDIPEGYSVSREKKERFSLILESASTNQTSMYLCAAYEAGLYNEQFFGPGTRLTVL.

The gene calls are TRBV7-9 and TRBJ2-3, with 10 bases fitting TRBD2. This CDR3 has 18 amino acids. The V gene's germline CDR1 is SEHNR and CDR2 FQNEAQ (reference sequence). With 5 bases clipped from V and 0 bases from J, the junction kept 11 bases outside the gene matches. CDR3: CASSPATSGRPSTDTQYF. In nucleotides, the CDR3 is TGTGCCAGCAGCCCGGCGACTAGCGGGCGGCCTAGCACAGATACGCAGTATTTT.

The DNA of the CDR3 is TGTGCCAGCAGACCCGACTACCTGAGCTCCTACAATGAGCAGTTCTTC. Its protein product is CASRPDYLSSYNEQFF. V is TRBV4-2 and J is TRBJ2-1; a weak D match, TRBD2 (5 bases). This CDR3 is 16 amino acids long. Germline V CDR1 and CDR2: LGHNA, YNFKEQ. The V and J ends lost 6 bases and 0 bases respectively, with 15 bases between them.

This clonotype has at least ten counts. The rearrangement joins TRBV7-8 to TRBJ2-2, with no clear D. CDR3 length: 13 amino acids. The V end lost 5 bases, the J end lost 5 bases, and 9 bases lay between the germline ends. Germline V lookup: CDR1 SGHVS, CDR2 FQNEAQ. CDR3 in amino acids: CASSGPETGELFF. CDR3 coding DNA: TGTGCCAGCAGCGGGCCGGAAACCGGGGAGCTGTTTTTT.

This clonotype was seen a few times. This rearrangement joins TRBV6-6 to TRBJ2-3; D call uncertain. Trimming took off 6 bases at V and 7 bases at J, with 8 bases between the two ends. Germline-derived CDR1 and CDR2 are MNHNY and SVGAGI (reference sequence). This CDR3 comprises 11 residues. The CDR3 protein is CASSTVNTQYF. DNA for the CDR3: TGTGCCAGCAGCACCGTTAATACGCAGTATTTT.

By share, this clonotype counts as medium-sized. The chain combines TRBV20-1 with TRBJ1-1; D remains ambiguous. This CDR3 is built from 14 residues. Trimming took 1 base from V and 5 from J, leaving 14 bases between them. CDR1 DFQATT and CDR2 SNEGSKA come from the germline V gene (reference sequence). DNA for the CDR3: TGCAGTGCTAGAGGCGAGGGTTTGGGGACTGAAGCTTTCTTT. Its protein product is CSARGEGLGTEAFF.

This clonotype appeared many times. The chain combines TRBV7-8 with TRBJ1-5; TRBD1 agrees at 7 bases. Germline CDR1 is SGHVS and CDR2 is FQNEAQ. The V gene end was trimmed by 2 bases and the J gene end by 6 bases; junction bases not matched to a gene: 4. There are 14 residues in the CDR3. CDR3 nucleotide sequence: TGTGCCAGCAGCTTAACAGGGGAAGGTCAGCCCCAGCATTTT. Its translation is CASSLTGEGQPQHF.

This clonotype occurred many times. The V and J genes are TRBV20-1 and TRBJ2-6; the D gene is possibly TRBD2 (6 bases). The CDR3 extends over 15 amino acids. Germline CDR1 and CDR2: DFQATT and SNEGSKA (reference sequence). V lost 3 bases and J lost 2, with 11 bases in between. In nucleotides, the CDR3 is TGCAGTGCTAGGGACGGGAGCACTGGGGCCAACGTCCTGACTTTC. Its protein is CSARDGSTGANVLTF.

The V call is TRBV7-8, the J call TRBJ2-3, with D unclear. The CDR3 has 13 amino acids. With 9 bases removed from V and 3 bases from J, the gap between germline ends came to 13 bases. Germline-derived CDR1 and CDR2 are SGHVS and FQNEAQ. The CDR3, as DNA: TGTGCCAGAAGCCTCTCAGAAACAGATACGCAGTATTTT. Its protein product is CARSLSETDTQYF.

There are many counts of this clonotype. This chain joins TRBV6-5 and TRBJ2-2; 13 nucleotides align to TRBD2. This CDR3 has 14 residues. The V segment lost 6 bases and the J segment 10 bases; nucleotides outside the gene matches: 5. From germline, CDR1 is MNHEY and CDR2 SVGAGI. The CDR3 bases are TGTGCCAGCAGCGGGACTAGCGGGACAACGGAGCTGTTTTTT. As protein: CASSGTSGTTELFF.

In its sample, this clonotype was seen many times. The CDR3 here is CASSLGVTGTYYEQYF. The CDR3 DNA reads TGTGCCAGCAGCTTAGGAGTAACAGGGACTTACTACGAGCAGTACTTC. This rearrangement joins TRBV11-2 to TRBJ2-7; D may correspond to TRBD1 or TRBD2 (6 bases each). The CDR3 is 16 residues long. The germline V and J ends were trimmed by 1 base and 3 bases, with 16 bases remaining between them. The germline gives CDR1 SGHAT, CDR2 FQNNGV.

By its share, this clonotype is medium-sized (0.01 to 0.1%). The rearrangement joins TRBV25-1 to TRBJ2-7, with D perhaps TRBD2 (6 bases). Germline CDR1 is MGHDK and CDR2 is SYGVNS. Trimming shortened V by 5 bases and J by 10 bases, and 12 bases separated the two germline ends. The CDR3 totals 11 residues. The CDR3 DNA follows: TGTGCCAGCAGTCCCGGGGAGGAACAGTACTTC. It yields the protein CASSPGEEQYF.